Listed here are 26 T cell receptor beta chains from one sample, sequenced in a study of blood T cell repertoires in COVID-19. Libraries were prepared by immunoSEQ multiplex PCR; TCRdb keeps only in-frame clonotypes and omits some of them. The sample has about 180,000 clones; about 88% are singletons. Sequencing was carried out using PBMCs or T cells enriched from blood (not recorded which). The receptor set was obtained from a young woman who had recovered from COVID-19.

DNA for the CDR3: TGTGCCAGCAGCTTGGAAGGTGGGAACGGGATCACTGAAGCTTTCTTT. This encodes CASSLEGGNGITEAFF. The chain recombines TRBV5-5 with TRBJ1-1; no clear D gene. The V end was cut by 0 bases, the J end by 4 bases, with 16 bases between. Germline V CDR1 and CDR2: SGHKS, YYEKEE (reference sequence). This CDR3 spans 16 amino acids.

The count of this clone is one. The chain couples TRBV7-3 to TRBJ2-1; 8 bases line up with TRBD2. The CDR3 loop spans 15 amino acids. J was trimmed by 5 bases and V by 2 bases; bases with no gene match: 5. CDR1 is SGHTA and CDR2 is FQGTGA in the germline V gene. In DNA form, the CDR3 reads TGTGCCAGCAGCTTAGCAGCGGGAGTCCACAATGAGCAGTTCTTC. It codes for CASSLAAGVHNEQFF.

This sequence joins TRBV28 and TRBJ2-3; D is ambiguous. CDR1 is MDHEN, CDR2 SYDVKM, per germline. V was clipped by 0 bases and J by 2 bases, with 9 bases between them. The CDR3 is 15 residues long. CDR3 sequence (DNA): TGTGCCAGCAGTTTATGTTGCGAAAACACAGATACGCAGTATTTT. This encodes CASSLCCENTDTQYF.

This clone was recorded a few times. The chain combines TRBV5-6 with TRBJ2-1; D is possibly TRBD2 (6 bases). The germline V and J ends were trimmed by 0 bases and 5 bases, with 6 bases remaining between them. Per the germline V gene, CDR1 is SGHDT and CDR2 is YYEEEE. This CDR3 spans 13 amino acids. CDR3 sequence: CASSLGGDNEQFF. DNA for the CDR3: TGTGCCAGCAGCTTGGGCGGGGACAATGAGCAGTTCTTC.

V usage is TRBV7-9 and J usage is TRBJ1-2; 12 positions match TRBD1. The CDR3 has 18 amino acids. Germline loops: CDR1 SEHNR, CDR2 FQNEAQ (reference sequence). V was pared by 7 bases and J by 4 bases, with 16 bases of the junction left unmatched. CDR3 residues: CASTTSRDRGLGVYGYTF. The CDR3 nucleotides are TGTGCCAGCACCACCTCCAGGGACAGGGGGCTGGGGGTCTATGGCTACACCTTC.

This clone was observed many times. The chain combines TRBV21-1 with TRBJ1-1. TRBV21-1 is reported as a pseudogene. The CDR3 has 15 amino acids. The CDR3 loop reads CASSSNGTSTTEAFF. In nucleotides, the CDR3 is TGTGCCAGCAGCTCTAACGGGACTTCTACAACTGAAGCTTTCTTT.

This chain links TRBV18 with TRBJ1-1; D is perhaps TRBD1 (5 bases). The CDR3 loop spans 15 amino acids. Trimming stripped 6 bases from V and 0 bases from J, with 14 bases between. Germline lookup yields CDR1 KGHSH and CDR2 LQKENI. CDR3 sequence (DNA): TGTGCCAGCTCCCCCGGGGGTGCCATGAACACTGAAGCTTTCTTT. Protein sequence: CASSPGGAMNTEAFF.

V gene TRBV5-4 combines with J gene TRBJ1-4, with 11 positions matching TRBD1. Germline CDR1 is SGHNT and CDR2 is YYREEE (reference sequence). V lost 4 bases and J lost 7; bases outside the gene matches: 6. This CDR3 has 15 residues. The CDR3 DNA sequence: TGTGCCAGCAGCCCGGGACAGGGGGGTGTTGAAAAACTGTTTTTT. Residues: CASSPGQGGVEKLFF. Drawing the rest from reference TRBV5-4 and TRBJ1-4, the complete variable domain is ETGVTQSPTHLIKTRGQQVTLRCSSQSGHNTVSWYQQALGQGPQFIFQYYREEENGRGNFPPRFSGLQFPNYSSELNVNALELDDSALYLCASSPGQGGVEKLFFGSGTQLSVL.

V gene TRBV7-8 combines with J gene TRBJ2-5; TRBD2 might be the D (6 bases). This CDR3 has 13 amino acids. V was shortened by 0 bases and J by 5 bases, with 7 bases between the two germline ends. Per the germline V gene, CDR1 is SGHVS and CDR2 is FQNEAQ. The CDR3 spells CASSLAGGETQYF. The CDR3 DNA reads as TGTGCCAGCAGCTTAGCGGGAGGCGAGACCCAGTACTTC. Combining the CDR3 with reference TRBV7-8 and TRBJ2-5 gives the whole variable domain GAGVSQSPRYKVAKRGQDVALRCDPISGHVSLFWYQQALGQGPEFLTYFQNEAQLDKSGLPSDRFFAERPEGSVSTLKIQRTQQEDSAVYLCASSLAGGETQYFGPGTRLLVL.

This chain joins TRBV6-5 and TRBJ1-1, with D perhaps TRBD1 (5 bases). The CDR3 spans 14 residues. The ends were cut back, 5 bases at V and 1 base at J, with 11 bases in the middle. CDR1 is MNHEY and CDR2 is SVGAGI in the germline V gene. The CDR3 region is CASSPRGGNTEAFF. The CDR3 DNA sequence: TGTGCCAGCAGTCCCCGGGGGGGGAACACTGAAGCTTTCTTT.

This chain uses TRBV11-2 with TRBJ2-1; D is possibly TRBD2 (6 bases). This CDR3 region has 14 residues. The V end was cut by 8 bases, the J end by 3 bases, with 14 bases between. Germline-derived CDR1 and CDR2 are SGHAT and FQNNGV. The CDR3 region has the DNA TGTGCCAGCGGGGAGTCGGGGGTCTACAATGAGCAGTTCTTC. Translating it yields CASGESGVYNEQFF. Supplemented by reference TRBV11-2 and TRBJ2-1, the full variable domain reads EAGVAQSPRYKIIEKRQSVAFWCNPISGHATLYWYQQILGQGPKLLIQFQNNGVVDDSQLPKDRFSAERLKGVDSTLKIQPAKLEDSAVYLCASGESGVYNEQFFGPGTRLTVL.

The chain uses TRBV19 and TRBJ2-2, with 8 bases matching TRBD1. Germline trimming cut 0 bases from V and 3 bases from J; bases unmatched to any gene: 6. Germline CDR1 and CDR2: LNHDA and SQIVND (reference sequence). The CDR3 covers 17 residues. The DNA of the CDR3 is TGTGCCAGTAGTATAGATCATAGACAGGGGTACACCGGGGAGCTGTTTTTT. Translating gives CASSIDHRQGYTGELFF. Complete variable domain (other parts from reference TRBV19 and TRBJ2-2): DGGITQSPKYLFRKEGQNVTLSCEQNLNHDAMYWYRQDPGQGLRLIYYSQIVNDFQKGDIAEGYSVSREKKESFPLTVTSAQKNPTAFYLCASSIDHRQGYTGELFFGEGSRLTVL.

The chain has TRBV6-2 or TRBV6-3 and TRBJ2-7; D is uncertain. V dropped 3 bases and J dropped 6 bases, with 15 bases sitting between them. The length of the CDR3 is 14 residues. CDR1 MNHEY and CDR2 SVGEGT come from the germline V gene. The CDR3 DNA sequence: TGTGCCAGCAGTTATACCGCGCTCCCCGCCGAGCAGTACTTC. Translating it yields CASSYTALPAEQYF.

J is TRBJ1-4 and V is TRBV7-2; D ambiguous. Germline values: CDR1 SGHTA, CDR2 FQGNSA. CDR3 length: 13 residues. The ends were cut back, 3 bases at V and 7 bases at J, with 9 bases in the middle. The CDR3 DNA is TGTGCCAGCAGCTTGACGCGGGGTGAAAAACTGTTTTTT. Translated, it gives CASSLTRGEKLFF.

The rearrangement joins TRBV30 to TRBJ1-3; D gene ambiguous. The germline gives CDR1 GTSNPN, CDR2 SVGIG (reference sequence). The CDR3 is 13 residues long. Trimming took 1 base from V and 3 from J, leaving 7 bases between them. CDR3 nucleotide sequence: TGTGCCTGGAGTGCACTGAATGGAAACACCATATATTTT. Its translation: CAWSALNGNTIYF. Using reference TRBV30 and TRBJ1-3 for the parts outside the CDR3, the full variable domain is SQTIHQWPATLVQPVGSPLSLECTVEGTSNPNLYWYRQAAGRGLQLLFYSVGIGQISSEVPQNLSASRPQDRQFILSSKKLLLSDSGFYLCAWSALNGNTIYFGEGSWLTVV.

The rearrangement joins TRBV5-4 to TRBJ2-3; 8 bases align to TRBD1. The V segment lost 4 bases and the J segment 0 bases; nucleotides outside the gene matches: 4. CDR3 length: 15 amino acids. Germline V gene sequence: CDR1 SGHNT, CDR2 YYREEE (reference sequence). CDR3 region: CASSAGQGSTDTQYF. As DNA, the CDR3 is TGTGCCAGCAGCGCCGGACAGGGAAGCACAGATACGCAGTATTTT. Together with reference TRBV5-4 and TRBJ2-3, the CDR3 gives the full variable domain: ETGVTQSPTHLIKTRGQQVTLRCSSQSGHNTVSWYQQALGQGPQFIFQYYREEENGRGNFPPRFSGLQFPNYSSELNVNALELDDSALYLCASSAGQGSTDTQYFGPGTRLTVL.

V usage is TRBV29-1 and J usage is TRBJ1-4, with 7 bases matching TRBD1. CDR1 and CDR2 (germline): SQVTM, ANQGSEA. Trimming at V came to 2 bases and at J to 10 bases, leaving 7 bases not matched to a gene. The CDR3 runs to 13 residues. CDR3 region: CSVESNSGGKLFF. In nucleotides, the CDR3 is TGCAGCGTTGAAAGCAACTCAGGGGGAAAACTGTTTTTT.

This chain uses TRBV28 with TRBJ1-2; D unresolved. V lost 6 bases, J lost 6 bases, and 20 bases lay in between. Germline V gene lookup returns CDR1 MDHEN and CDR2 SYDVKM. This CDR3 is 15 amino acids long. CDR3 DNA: TGTGCCAGCAGGGAGGCTCTGGGGTCTGGGGATGGCTACACCTTC. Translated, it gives CASREALGSGDGYTF.

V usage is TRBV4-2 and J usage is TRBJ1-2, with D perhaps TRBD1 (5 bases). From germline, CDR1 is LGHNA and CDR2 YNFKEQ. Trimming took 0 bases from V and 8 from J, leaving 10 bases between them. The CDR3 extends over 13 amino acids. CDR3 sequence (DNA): TGTGCCAGCAGCCAAGACTCGGGGGAGGGCTACACCTTC. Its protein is CASSQDSGEGYTF.

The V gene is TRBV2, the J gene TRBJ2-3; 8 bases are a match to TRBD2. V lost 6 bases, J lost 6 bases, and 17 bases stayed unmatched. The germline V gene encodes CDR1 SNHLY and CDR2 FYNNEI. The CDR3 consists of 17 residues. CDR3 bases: TGTGCCAGCAGCCCAAGCGGGAGCGGGTTCGTGCACGATACGCAGTATTTT. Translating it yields CASSPSGSGFVHDTQYF. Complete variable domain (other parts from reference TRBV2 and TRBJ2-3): EPEVTQTPSHQVTQMGQEVILRCVPISNHLYFYWYRQILGQKVEFLVSFYNNEISEKSEIFDDQFSVERPDGSNFTLKIRSTKLEDSAMYFCASSPSGSGFVHDTQYFGPGTRLTVL.

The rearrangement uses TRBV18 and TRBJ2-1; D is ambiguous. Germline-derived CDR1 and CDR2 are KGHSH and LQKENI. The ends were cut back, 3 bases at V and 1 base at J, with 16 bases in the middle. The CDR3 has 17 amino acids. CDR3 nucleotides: TGTGCCAGCTCACCCTCGGAGCCCGGGTTATCCTACAATGAGCAGTTCTTC. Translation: CASSPSEPGLSYNEQFF.

The CDR3 DNA reads TGTGCCAGCTCACACGGGAGCTCCTACAATGAGCAGTTCTTC. Translation gives CASSHGSSYNEQFF. V is TRBV18 and J is TRBJ2-1; the D gene is possibly TRBD2 (6 bases). Per the germline V gene, CDR1 is KGHSH and CDR2 is LQKENI. V was shortened by 4 bases and J by 0 bases, with 7 bases between the two germline ends. There are 14 residues in the CDR3.

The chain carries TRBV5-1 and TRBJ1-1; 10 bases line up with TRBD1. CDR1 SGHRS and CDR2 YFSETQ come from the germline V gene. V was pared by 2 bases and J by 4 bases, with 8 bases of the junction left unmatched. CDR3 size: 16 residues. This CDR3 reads CASSLFRQGASTEAFF. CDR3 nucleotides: TGCGCCAGCAGCTTATTTCGACAGGGGGCTAGCACTGAAGCTTTCTTT.

The CDR3 nucleotides read TGCGCCAGCAGTGAGGGGACAGCGATTCTAAATGAGCAGTTCTTC. Translation gives CASSEGTAILNEQFF. This rearrangement joins TRBV10-2 to TRBJ2-1, with TRBD1 identical over 7 bases. The CDR3 sequence is 15 residues long. The trim removed 2 bases at V and 7 bases at J, leaving 8 bases unmatched. Germline lookup yields CDR1 WSHSY and CDR2 SAAADI.

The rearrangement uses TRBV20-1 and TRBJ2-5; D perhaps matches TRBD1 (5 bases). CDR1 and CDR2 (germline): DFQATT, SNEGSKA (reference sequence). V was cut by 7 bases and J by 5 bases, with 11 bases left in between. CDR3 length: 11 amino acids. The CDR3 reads CSGQGRETQYF. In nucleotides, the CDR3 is TGCAGTGGGCAGGGCCGGGAGACCCAGTACTTC.

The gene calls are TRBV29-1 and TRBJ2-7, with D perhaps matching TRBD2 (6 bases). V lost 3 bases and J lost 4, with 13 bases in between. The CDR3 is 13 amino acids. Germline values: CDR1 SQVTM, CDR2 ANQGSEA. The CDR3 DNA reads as TGCAGCGTTGAGGGGGGAGAGCTTTACGAGCAGTACTTC. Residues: CSVEGGELYEQYF.